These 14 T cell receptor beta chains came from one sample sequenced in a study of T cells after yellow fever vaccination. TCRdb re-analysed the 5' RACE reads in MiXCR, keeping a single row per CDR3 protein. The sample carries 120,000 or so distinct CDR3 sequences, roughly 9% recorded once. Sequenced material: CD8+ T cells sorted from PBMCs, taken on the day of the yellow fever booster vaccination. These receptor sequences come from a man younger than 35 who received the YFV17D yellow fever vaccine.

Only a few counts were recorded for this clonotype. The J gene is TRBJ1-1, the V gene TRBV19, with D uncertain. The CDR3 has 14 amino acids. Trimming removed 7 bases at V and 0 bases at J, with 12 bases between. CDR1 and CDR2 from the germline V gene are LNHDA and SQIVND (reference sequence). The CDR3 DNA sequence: TGTGCCAGTAACACACGTAGCTTGAACACTGAAGCTTTCTTT. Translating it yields CASNTRSLNTEAFF. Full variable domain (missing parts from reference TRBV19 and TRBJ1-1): DGGITQSPKYLFRKEGQNVTLSCEQNLNHDAMYWYRQDPGQGLRLIYYSQIVNDFQKGDIAEGYSVSREKKESFPLTVTSAQKNPTAFYLCASNTRSLNTEAFFGQGTRLTVV.

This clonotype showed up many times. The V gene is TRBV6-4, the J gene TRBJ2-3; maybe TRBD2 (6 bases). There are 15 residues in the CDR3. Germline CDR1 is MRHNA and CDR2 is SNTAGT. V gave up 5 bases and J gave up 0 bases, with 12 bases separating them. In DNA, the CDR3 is TGTGCCAGCAGTCTGACGGCGGGGAGCACAGATACGCAGTATTTT. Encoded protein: CASSLTAGSTDTQYF.

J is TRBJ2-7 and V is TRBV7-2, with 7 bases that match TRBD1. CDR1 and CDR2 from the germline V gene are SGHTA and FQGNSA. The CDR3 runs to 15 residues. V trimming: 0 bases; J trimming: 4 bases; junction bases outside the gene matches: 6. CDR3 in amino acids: CASSLAPGGQYEQYV. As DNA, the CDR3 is TGTGCCAGCAGCTTAGCGCCAGGGGGACAATACGAGCAGTACGTC.

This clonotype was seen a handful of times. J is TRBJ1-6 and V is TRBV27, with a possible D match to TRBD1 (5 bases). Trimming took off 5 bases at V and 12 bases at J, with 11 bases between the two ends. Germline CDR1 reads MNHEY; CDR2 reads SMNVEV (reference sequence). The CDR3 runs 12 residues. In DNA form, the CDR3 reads TGTGCCAGCAGTGGAGGGGCCCGACCCCTCCACTTT. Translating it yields CASSGGARPLHF.

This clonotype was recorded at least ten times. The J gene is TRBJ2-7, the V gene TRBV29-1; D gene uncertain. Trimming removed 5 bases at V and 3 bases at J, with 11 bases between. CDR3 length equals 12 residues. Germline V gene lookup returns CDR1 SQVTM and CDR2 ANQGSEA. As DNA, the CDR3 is TGCAGCGTTTTGGGTGAGAACTACGAGCAGTACTTC. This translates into CSVLGENYEQYF.

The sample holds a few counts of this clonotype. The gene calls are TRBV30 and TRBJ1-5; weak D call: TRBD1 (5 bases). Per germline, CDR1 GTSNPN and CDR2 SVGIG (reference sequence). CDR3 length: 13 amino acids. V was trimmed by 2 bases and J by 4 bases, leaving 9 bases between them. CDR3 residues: CAWSTQGNQPQHF. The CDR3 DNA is TGTGCCTGGAGTACCCAGGGTAATCAGCCCCAGCATTTT.

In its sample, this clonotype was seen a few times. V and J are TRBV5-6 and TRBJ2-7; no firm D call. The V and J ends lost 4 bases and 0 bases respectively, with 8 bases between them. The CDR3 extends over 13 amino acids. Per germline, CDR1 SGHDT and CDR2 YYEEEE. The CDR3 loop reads CASSRGPSYEQYV. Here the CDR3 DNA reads TGTGCCAGCAGCCGCGGACCCTCCTACGAGCAGTACGTC.

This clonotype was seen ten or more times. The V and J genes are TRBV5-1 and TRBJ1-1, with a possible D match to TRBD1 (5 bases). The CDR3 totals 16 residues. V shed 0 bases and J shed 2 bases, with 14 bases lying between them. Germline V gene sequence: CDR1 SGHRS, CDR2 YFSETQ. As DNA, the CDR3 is TGCGCCAGCAGCTTGGGGGGACGTGTCCTAAACACTGAAGCTTTCTTT. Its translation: CASSLGGRVLNTEAFF.

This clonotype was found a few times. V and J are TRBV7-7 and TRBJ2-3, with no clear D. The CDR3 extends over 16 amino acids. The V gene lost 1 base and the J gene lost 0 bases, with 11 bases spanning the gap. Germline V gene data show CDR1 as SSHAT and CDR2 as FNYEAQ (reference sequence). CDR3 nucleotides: TGTGCCAGCAGCTTAGAGGCAGATGATAGCACAGATACGCAGTATTTT. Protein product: CASSLEADDSTDTQYF.

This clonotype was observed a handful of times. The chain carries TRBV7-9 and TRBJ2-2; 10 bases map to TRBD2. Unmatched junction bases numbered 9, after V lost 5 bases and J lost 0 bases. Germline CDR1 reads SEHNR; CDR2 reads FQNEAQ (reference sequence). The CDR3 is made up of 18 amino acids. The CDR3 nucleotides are TGTGCCAGCAGCCCTAGCGGGGGAGAGTTCGCGAACACCGGGGAGCTGTTTTTT. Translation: CASSPSGGEFANTGELFF.

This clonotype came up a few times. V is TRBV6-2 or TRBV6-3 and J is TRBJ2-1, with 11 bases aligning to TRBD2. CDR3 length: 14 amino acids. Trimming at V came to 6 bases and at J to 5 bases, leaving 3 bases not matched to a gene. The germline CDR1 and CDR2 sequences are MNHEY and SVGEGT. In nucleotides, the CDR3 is TGTGCCAGCAGCGGGACTAGCGGTAACAATGAGCAGTTCTTC. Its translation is CASSGTSGNNEQFF.

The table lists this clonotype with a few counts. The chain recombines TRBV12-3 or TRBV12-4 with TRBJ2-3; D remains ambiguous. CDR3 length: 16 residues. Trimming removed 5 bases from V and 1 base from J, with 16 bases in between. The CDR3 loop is CASSAPHPLGTDTQYF. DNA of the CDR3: TGTGCCAGCAGTGCACCCCATCCCCTTGGCACAGATACGCAGTATTTT.

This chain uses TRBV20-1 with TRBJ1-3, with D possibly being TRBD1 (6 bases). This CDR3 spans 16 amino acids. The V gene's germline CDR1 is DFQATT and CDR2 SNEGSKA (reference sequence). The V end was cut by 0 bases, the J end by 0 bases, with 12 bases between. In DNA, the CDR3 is TGCAGTGCTAGAGATTCAGGGGCCACCTCTGGAAACACCATATATTTT. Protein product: CSARDSGATSGNTIYF.

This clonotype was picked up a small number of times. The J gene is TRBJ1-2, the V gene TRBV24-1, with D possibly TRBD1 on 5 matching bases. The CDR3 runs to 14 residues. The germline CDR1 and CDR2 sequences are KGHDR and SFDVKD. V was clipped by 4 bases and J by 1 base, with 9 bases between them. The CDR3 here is CATSDSRDNYGYTF. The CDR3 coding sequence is TGTGCCACCAGTGACTCCAGGGATAACTATGGCTACACCTTC.